Presented here are 9 T cell receptor beta chains from one specimen sequenced in a study of CD8 T cells in Susac syndrome. Random-hexamer reverse transcription was applied to roughly 0.5 to 1 ug RNA. TCRdb passed the immunoSEQ multiplex PCR reads through MiXCR, listing each CDR3 protein once. The sample shows roughly 250,000 distinct CDR3 sequences, 90% to 96% of them seen only once. Material for sequencing was CD4+ T cells from PBMCs. The receptors here all came from a human donor with Susac syndrome.

The rearrangement links TRBV30 to TRBJ1-3; D may be TRBD1 (6 bases). The length of the CDR3 is 14 residues. Per germline, CDR1 GTSNPN and CDR2 SVGIG (reference sequence). V lost 8 bases and J 0 bases, leaving 14 bases between the germline ends. CDR3 bases: TGTGCCGGATCAGGGGTAATCTCTGGAAACACCATATATTTT. It encodes CAGSGVISGNTIYF.

This clonotype is a singleton in its sample. The J gene is TRBJ1-5, the V gene TRBV3-1; D ambiguous. The CDR3 runs 13 residues. Per the germline V gene, CDR1 is LGHDT and CDR2 is YNNKEL (reference sequence). The V gene lost 4 bases and the J gene lost 9 bases, with 13 bases spanning the gap. The DNA of the CDR3 is TGTGCCAGCAGCCGTCTTCGGGATTCGCCCCAGCATTTT. It yields the protein CASSRLRDSPQHF.

This sequence joins TRBV30 and TRBJ2-7, with D possibly TRBD2 on 6 matching bases. Per germline, CDR1 GTSNPN and CDR2 SVGIG (reference sequence). Trimming removed 3 bases at V and 5 bases at J, with 8 bases between. The CDR3 is 11 amino acids. The CDR3 loop is CAWRDYNEQYF. The CDR3 nucleotides are TGTGCCTGGAGGGACTACAACGAGCAGTACTTC.

The chain uses TRBV20-1 and TRBJ2-3, with TRBD1 matching over 7 bases. This CDR3 has 13 residues. V lost 4 bases, J lost 7 bases, and 8 bases stayed unmatched. The germline gives CDR1 DFQATT, CDR2 SNEGSKA (reference sequence). The DNA of the CDR3 is TGCAGTGCTACGGTAGGGGGCAAAAATACGCAGTATTTT. Amino acid sequence: CSATVGGKNTQYF.

The chain combines TRBV5-8 with TRBJ2-3, with TRBD1 matching over 8 bases. Germline assignment: CDR1 SGHTS and CDR2 YDEGEE. This CDR3 is built from 14 residues. V was pared by 9 bases and J by 3 bases, with 9 bases of the junction left unmatched. CDR3 loop: CAISRTGSTDTQYF. The CDR3 region has the DNA TGTGCCATCTCCAGGACAGGGTCGACAGATACGCAGTATTTT.

The rearrangement links TRBV11-2 to TRBJ1-2, with D uncertain. The CDR3 is 13 amino acids. Germline V lookup: CDR1 SGHAT, CDR2 FQNNGV. The ends were cut back, 5 bases at V and 4 bases at J, with 11 bases in the middle. Here the CDR3 reads CASSLSKLYGYTF. CDR3 coding DNA: TGTGCCAGCAGCCTCAGTAAACTCTATGGCTACACCTTC.

The chain employs TRBV6-6 and TRBJ2-2; D unresolved. The CDR3 covers 14 residues. Trimming took 7 bases from V and 3 from J, leaving 12 bases between them. CDR1 MNHNY and CDR2 SVGAGI come from the germline V gene (reference sequence). The DNA of the CDR3 is TGTGCCAGCAAATTAGGCAGCTACACCGGGGAGCTGTTTTTT. Translated, it gives CASKLGSYTGELFF.

The chain is built from TRBV20-1 and TRBJ2-5; 7 bases match TRBD2. CDR3 length: 13 residues. V lost 5 bases to trimming and J lost 4 bases; unmatched junction nucleotides: 7. Germline lookup yields CDR1 DFQATT and CDR2 SNEGSKA (reference sequence). CDR3 protein: CSAPPGGGETQYF. DNA for the CDR3: TGCAGTGCTCCACCGGGAGGAGGAGAGACCCAGTACTTC.

V gene TRBV30 combines with J gene TRBJ2-4; TRBD2 is a possible D gene (5 bases). V shed 5 bases and J shed 1 base, with 15 bases lying between them. The CDR3 sequence is 15 residues long. In germline, CDR1 is GTSNPN, CDR2 SVGIG (reference sequence). The CDR3 DNA is TGTGCCTGGGCCCCTCTAACGGGGGCCAAAAACATTCAGTACTTC. Translating it yields CAWAPLTGAKNIQYF.